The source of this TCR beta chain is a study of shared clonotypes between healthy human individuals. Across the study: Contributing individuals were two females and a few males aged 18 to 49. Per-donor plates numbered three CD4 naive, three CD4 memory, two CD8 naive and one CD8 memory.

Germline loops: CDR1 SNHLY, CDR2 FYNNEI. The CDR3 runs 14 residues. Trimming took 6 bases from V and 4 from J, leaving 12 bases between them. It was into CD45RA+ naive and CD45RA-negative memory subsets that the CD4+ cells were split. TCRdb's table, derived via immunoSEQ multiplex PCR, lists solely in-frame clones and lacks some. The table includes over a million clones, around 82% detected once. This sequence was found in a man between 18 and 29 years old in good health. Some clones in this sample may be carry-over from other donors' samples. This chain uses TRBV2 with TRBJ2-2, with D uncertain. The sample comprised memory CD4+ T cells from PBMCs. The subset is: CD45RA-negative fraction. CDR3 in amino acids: CASRERVLTGELFF. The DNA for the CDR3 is TGTGCCAGCAGAGAGCGTGTCCTCACCGGGGAGCTGTTTTTT. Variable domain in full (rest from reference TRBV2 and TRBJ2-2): EPEVTQTPSHQVTQMGQEVILRCVPISNHLYFYWYRQILGQKVEFLVSFYNNEISEKSEIFDDQFSVERPDGSNFTLKIRSTKLEDSAMYFCASRERVLTGELFFGEGSRLTVL.